This entry lists 21 T cell receptor beta chains sequenced from one sample in a study of T cells in Graves' hyperthyroidism and ophthalmopathy. What was amplified from RNA transcripts were TCR beta CDR3 regions. First-round RT-PCR of the TCR CDR3 relied on the HTBI primer set. One entry per CDR3 protein results from TCRdb running MiXCR on the multiplex PCR reads. The data hold more than 300,000 distinct CDR3 sequences, with roughly 20% observed a single time. The sequenced sample consisted of blood. These receptors were taken from a man in his late teens or twenties with Graves' ophthalmopathy.

The chain recombines TRBV7-9 with TRBJ2-7, with D unresolved. Germline V gives CDR1 SEHNR, CDR2 FQNEAQ (reference sequence). The CDR3 is made up of 11 amino acids. Trimming stripped 10 bases from V and 0 bases from J, with 7 bases between. The CDR3 sequence: CATSSSYEQYF. In nucleotides, the CDR3 is TGTGCCACCTCTAGCTCCTACGAGCAGTACTTC. The full variable domain, its missing parts supplied by reference TRBV7-9 and TRBJ2-7, is DTGVSQNPRHKITKRGQNVTFRCDPISEHNRLYWYRQTLGQGPEFLTYFQNEAQLEKSRLLSDRFSAERPKGSFSTLEIQRTEQGDSAMYLCATSSSYEQYFGPGTRLTVT.

This chain connects TRBV11-2 to TRBJ2-5; weak D call: TRBD2 (6 bases). The V end lost 2 bases, the J end lost 5 bases, and 12 bases lay between the germline ends. In germline, CDR1 is SGHAT, CDR2 FQNNGV. This CDR3 region has 14 residues. The CDR3, as DNA: TGTGCCAGCAGCTTACAGGAGGGAAGGGAGACCCAGTACTTC. It is translated as CASSLQEGRETQYF.

J is TRBJ2-5 and V is TRBV9; D is perhaps TRBD2 (6 bases). Germline CDR1 reads SGDLS; CDR2 reads YYNGEE. The CDR3 spans 15 residues. Trimming cost V 4 bases and J 5 bases, with 18 bases left between them. The CDR3 coding sequence is TGTGCCAGCAGCCCCTTGGCCCGGGGGTCGGAGACCCAGTACTTC. It is translated as CASSPLARGSETQYF.

This clonotype was counted many times. The V gene is TRBV2, the J gene TRBJ1-5; D unresolved. Trimming took 4 bases from V and 3 from J, leaving 13 bases between them. The CDR3 contains 15 residues. Germline V gives CDR1 SNHLY, CDR2 FYNNEI. The CDR3 sequence: CASSVGQELNQPQHF. In DNA form, the CDR3 reads TGTGCCAGCAGTGTGGGTCAGGAGCTCAATCAGCCCCAGCATTTT.

This clonotype was detected only a few times. The rearrangement links TRBV12-3 or TRBV12-4 to TRBJ2-4; the D gene is possibly TRBD1 (7 bases). The CDR3 runs 16 residues. Trimming cost V 8 bases and J 0 bases, with 17 bases left between them. The CDR3 DNA reads TGTGCCAGCGGGGGAGGACAGGATCTAGCCAAAAACATTCAGTACTTC. This codes for CASGGGQDLAKNIQYF.

This clonotype was detected many times. The chain has TRBV6-1 and TRBJ2-2; D gene ambiguous. With 9 bases removed from V and 6 bases from J, the gap between germline ends came to 14 bases. The CDR3 contains 13 residues. In germline, CDR1 is MNHNS, CDR2 SASEGT. The DNA of the CDR3 is TGTGCCAGTAAGAGAATGTGGGCCGGGGAGCTGTTTTTT. Translating it yields CASKRMWAGELFF.

This clonotype showed up just a few times. A clone one base away is much larger, so this may be a read error. V is TRBV11-2 and J is TRBJ2-5; TRBD2 agrees at 7 bases. The CDR3 loop spans 14 amino acids. The V gene's germline CDR1 is SGHAT and CDR2 FQNNGV. With V trimmed by 6 bases and J by 1 base, 5 bases remained unmatched. The CDR3: CASRRSGGQETQYF. The CDR3 DNA sequence: TGTGCCAGCAGACGGTCGGGGGGCCAAGAGACCCAGTACTTC.

The CDR3: CSARWERSNTDTQYF. CDR3 bases: TGCAGTGCTAGATGGGAGCGGTCTAACACAGATACGCAGTATTTT. This chain uses TRBV20-1 with TRBJ2-3, with a possible D match to TRBD2 (5 bases). The CDR3 spans 15 residues. The V gene lost 2 bases and the J gene lost 2 bases, with 14 bases spanning the gap. Per germline, CDR1 DFQATT and CDR2 SNEGSKA (reference sequence).

Concerning this clonotype: A much larger clone lies a single base off, so this may be a read error. The CDR3 bases are TGTGCCAGCAGCTTACGCAATCAGCCCGAGCATTTT. Translation gives CASSLRNQPEHF. The V gene is TRBV28, the J gene TRBJ1-5, with D unresolved. CDR3 length equals 12 residues. Germline assignment: CDR1 MDHEN and CDR2 SYDVKM.

The gene calls are TRBV10-2 and TRBJ2-7; possibly TRBD2 for D (5 bases). CDR1 and CDR2 (germline): WSHSY, SAAADI. V was cut by 10 bases and J by 3 bases, with 16 bases left in between. This CDR3 region has 13 residues. The CDR3 reads CATGSAEDYEQYF. CDR3 bases: TGCGCCACCGGATCGGCGGAGGACTACGAGCAGTACTTC.

In its sample, this clonotype was seen many times. The chain combines TRBV6-2 or TRBV6-3 with TRBJ2-7, with 10 bases matching TRBD1. With 4 bases clipped from V and 5 bases from J, the junction kept 5 bases outside the gene matches. This CDR3 comprises 14 residues. The germline gives CDR1 MNHEY, CDR2 SVGEGT. The DNA for the CDR3 is TGTGCCAGCAGTTTGACAGGGGGCGACGACGAGCAGTACTTC. Amino acid sequence: CASSLTGGDDEQYF.

This clonotype was observed at least ten times. The V call is TRBV13, the J call TRBJ2-5; a possible D gene is TRBD2 (6 bases). CDR1 and CDR2 from the germline V gene are PRHDT and FYEKMQ (reference sequence). The V and J ends lost 1 base and 5 bases respectively, with 14 bases between them. The CDR3 runs to 15 residues. CDR3 DNA: TGTGCCAGCAGCTTAGTCCCCCAGGCGGGGGAGACCCAGTACTTC. It is translated as CASSLVPQAGETQYF.

Comments on this clonotype: The junction and the germline gene differ at one end; a read error may be behind it. V and J are TRBV7-2 and TRBJ2-5; possibly TRBD2 for D (5 bases). Germline V lookup: CDR1 SGHTA, CDR2 FQGNSA. The CDR3 covers 14 residues. This chain's CDR3 is CASSLARGSVTQYF. The CDR3 DNA follows: TGTGCCAGCAGTTTAGCTAGAGGGTCGGTGACCCAGTACTTC.

Turning to this clonotype: It may be a read error: a sequence one base away is much more abundant. V usage is TRBV29-1 and J usage is TRBJ2-3; the D gene could be TRBD1 or TRBD2 (5 bases each). CDR1 and CDR2 from the germline V gene are SQVTM and ANQGSEA. The CDR3 sequence is 16 residues long. The DNA for the CDR3 is TGCAGCGTTCTGTCCGGGGACGCCCTCCCCCCAGATGCGCAGTATTTT. Amino acid sequence: CSVLSGDALPPDAQYF.

This clonotype was detected many times. The chain joins TRBV7-9 to TRBJ2-7; the match to TRBD1 covers 7 bases. CDR3 length equals 14 residues. Losses at the gene ends were 3 bases for V and 3 bases for J; bases not matched to a gene: 5. Germline loops: CDR1 SEHNR, CDR2 FQNEAQ (reference sequence). Here the CDR3 DNA reads TGTGCCAGCAGCTTCCTAGGACAGGACTACGAGCAGTACTTC. Encoded protein: CASSFLGQDYEQYF.

This clonotype has more than one count but fewer than ten. The chain links TRBV5-5 to TRBJ1-2, with a tentative D call TRBD1 (5 bases). V was pared by 3 bases and J by 8 bases, with 14 bases between. Germline values: CDR1 SGHKS, CDR2 YYEKEE (reference sequence). The CDR3 sequence is 13 residues long. CDR3 DNA: TGTGCCAGCAGCTGGGACGCCGTTGGAGGCTACACCTTC. It encodes CASSWDAVGGYTF.

This chain links TRBV5-1 with TRBJ2-3; 8 bases fit TRBD2. The V gene's germline CDR1 is SGHRS and CDR2 YFSETQ. Unmatched junction bases numbered 5, after V lost 2 bases and J lost 3 bases. The CDR3 sequence is 15 residues long. The CDR3 bases are TGCGCCAGCAGCTTTGGGAGCGGGGGAACAGATACGCAGTATTTT. It specifies CASSFGSGGTDTQYF.

This clonotype was observed many times. V usage is TRBV20-1 and J usage is TRBJ1-1; tentatively, D is TRBD1 (6 bases). The CDR3 length is 14 residues. V lost 5 bases to trimming and J lost 3 bases, with 16 bases between them. Germline V CDR1 and CDR2: DFQATT, SNEGSKA (reference sequence). The DNA of the CDR3 is TGCAGTGCTCCCCGGGGGGGCGAGTACACTGAAGCTTTCTTT. Protein product: CSAPRGGEYTEAFF.

The V and J genes are TRBV18 and TRBJ1-5; D gene unclear. Per germline, CDR1 KGHSH and CDR2 LQKENI. The CDR3 is 14 residues long. The germline V and J ends were trimmed by 2 bases and 4 bases, with 9 bases remaining between them. The DNA of the CDR3 is TGTGCCAGCTCACCAGGGGTAGGGAATCAGCCCCAGCATTTT. Protein product: CASSPGVGNQPQHF.

This chain uses TRBV5-1 with TRBJ2-1; 12 nucleotides agree with TRBD1. Germline CDR1 SGHRS, CDR2 YFSETQ. There are 16 residues in the CDR3. The J segment lost 5 bases and the V segment lost 4 bases, leaving 7 bases of the junction unmatched. The CDR3 DNA is TGCGCCAGCAGCGGCCTGGGACAGGGGGCCAACAATGAGCAGTTCTTC. Translated: CASSGLGQGANNEQFF.

This clonotype was observed many times. This chain links TRBV20-1 with TRBJ1-2, with D possibly TRBD1 on 6 matching bases. The CDR3 covers 11 residues. Trimming removed 6 bases at V and 2 bases at J, with 7 bases between. Germline values: CDR1 DFQATT, CDR2 SNEGSKA (reference sequence). CDR3 region: CSATGNYGYTF. Written as DNA, the CDR3 is TGCAGTGCAACAGGGAACTATGGCTACACCTTC.